The TCR beta chain under discussion was sequenced for a study of T cells after yellow fever vaccination. Overall study results and limits: Abundant clonotypes from the bulk population could have been carried over as contaminants into FACS-sorted repertoires.

This clonotype was counted between two and nine times. Template switching by 5'RACE produced TCR cDNA, adding a universal primer site and UMIs. Each CDR3 protein gets one entry after TCRdb re-called the 5' RACE reads with MiXCR. The table lists under 55,000 distinct CDR3 sequences, 6.5% to 8% of them singletons, with roughly a quarter in the top ten. CDR1 is MGHRA, CDR2 YSYEKL, per germline. The CDR3 totals 14 residues. The germline V and J ends were trimmed by 3 bases and 3 bases, with 9 bases remaining between them. V and J are TRBV4-1 and TRBJ1-3, with a weak D call TRBD1 (5 bases). Here the sequenced sample was CD8+ T cells not binding an NS4B(214-222) dextramer, sorted from PBMCs, taken roughly 45 days after the first yellow fever vaccination. This sequence originates from a man aged 18 to 30 who received the YFV17D yellow fever vaccine. The CDR3 bases are TGCGCCAGCAGCCACTGGGGGAATGGAAACACCATATATTTT. Amino acids: CASSHWGNGNTIYF.